A single sample gave rise to the 23 T cell receptor beta chains below, sequenced in a study of T-cell memory formation after mild COVID-19. TCRdb reprocessed the 5' RACE reads with MiXCR, giving one entry per CDR3 protein. The sample carries about half a million distinct CDR3 sequences, about 18% recorded once. What was sequenced was PBMCs or a T cell subset sorted from them (not recorded which). The receptors were gathered from an adult woman who had mild COVID-19 (a few samples of this study predate the infection). Cell type and time point are not known.

This clonotype was seen only a few times. The gene calls are TRBV2 and TRBJ1-6, with a tentative D call TRBD1 (5 bases). CDR1 is SNHLY, CDR2 FYNNEI, per germline. The CDR3 spans 14 residues. Trimming took off 6 bases at V and 7 bases at J, with 13 bases between the two ends. The CDR3 loop is CASRGAGGNSPLHF. CDR3 nucleotides: TGTGCCAGCAGAGGGGCCGGAGGAAATTCACCCCTCCACTTT.

This clonotype was detected only a few times. The rearrangement links TRBV7-9 to TRBJ2-1; D not resolved. Deletions cut 2 bases from V and 6 bases from J, with 5 bases between. CDR1 and CDR2 from the germline V gene are SEHNR and FQNEAQ (reference sequence). This CDR3 has 12 amino acids. The CDR3 region is CASSLLRNEQFF. For the CDR3, the DNA is TGTGCCAGCAGCTTACTCCGCAATGAGCAGTTCTTC.

In this sample, this clonotype turned up a few times. The CDR3 protein is CASSVVGRPDEKLFF. The CDR3 nucleotides read TGTGCCAGCAGCGTAGTCGGGAGGCCAGATGAAAAACTGTTTTTT. The chain employs TRBV9 and TRBJ1-4; D is undetermined. This CDR3 contains 15 residues. The V gene's germline CDR1 is SGDLS and CDR2 YYNGEE. Trimming shortened V by 0 bases and J by 6 bases, and 12 bases separated the two germline ends.

V and J are TRBV7-2 and TRBJ2-3; 13 nucleotides agree with TRBD2. Germline-derived CDR1 and CDR2 are SGHTA and FQGNSA. The CDR3 is 17 residues long. V lost 1 base and J lost 3; bases outside the gene matches: 4. Written as DNA, the CDR3 is TGTGCCAGCAGCTTAGATCCGGGACTAGCGGGAACAGATACGCAGTATTTT. Amino acid sequence: CASSLDPGLAGTDTQYF.

The genes are TRBV5-6 and TRBJ1-2; TRBD1 matches at 8 bases. The trim removed 3 bases at V and 4 bases at J, leaving 8 bases unmatched. Germline V gene sequence: CDR1 SGHDT, CDR2 YYEEEE. This CDR3 is built from 15 residues. The CDR3 region has the DNA TGTGCCAGCAGCTCAACAGGGGGAATGGCCTATGGCTACACCTTC. Amino acids: CASSSTGGMAYGYTF. Supplemented by reference TRBV5-6 and TRBJ1-2, the full variable domain reads DAGVTQSPTHLIKTRGQQVTLRCSPKSGHDTVSWYQQALGQGPQFIFQYYEEEERQRGNFPDRFSGHQFPNYSSELNVNALLLGDSALYLCASSSTGGMAYGYTFGSGTRLTVV.

The CDR3 is CASSSYVREAFF. CDR3 nucleotide sequence: TGTGCCAGCAGCTCTTATGTGAGGGAAGCTTTCTTT. This chain connects TRBV2 to TRBJ1-1, with D uncertain. Trimming removed 6 bases at V and 8 bases at J, with 13 bases between. Germline V gene lookup returns CDR1 SNHLY and CDR2 FYNNEI. The CDR3 has 12 residues.

This clonotype was observed a handful of times. V usage is TRBV5-1 and J usage is TRBJ1-6; no clear D. Per the germline V gene, CDR1 is SGHRS and CDR2 is YFSETQ. Trimming took off 2 bases at V and 5 bases at J, with 8 bases between the two ends. There are 14 residues in the CDR3. The CDR3 sequence: CASSLEGNNSPLHF. The CDR3 region has the DNA TGCGCCAGCAGCTTAGAGGGCAATAATTCACCCCTCCACTTT.

CDR3 in amino acids: CASSPGQGFDTF. CDR3 coding DNA: TGTGCCAGCTCACCGGGACAGGGGTTCGACACCTTC. The chain combines TRBV18 with TRBJ1-2, with 10 nucleotides matching TRBD1. In germline, CDR1 is KGHSH, CDR2 LQKENI. This CDR3 spans 12 amino acids. V lost 3 bases to trimming and J lost 12 bases; unmatched junction nucleotides: 4.

The CDR3 DNA sequence: TGTGCCACCTCGGACAGGGTATACACTGAAGCTTTCTTT. Translated: CATSDRVYTEAFF. J is TRBJ1-1 and V is TRBV12-3 or TRBV12-4; 8 positions match TRBD1. There are 13 residues in the CDR3. Losses at the gene ends were 10 bases for V and 3 bases for J; bases not matched to a gene: 7.

This clonotype appeared a few times. The chain carries TRBV20-1 and TRBJ1-5; D call uncertain. Between the trimmed V and J ends, which lost 2 bases and 1 base, there was a span of 9 bases. CDR1 DFQATT and CDR2 SNEGSKA come from the germline V gene (reference sequence). The CDR3 runs to 14 residues. The CDR3 DNA reads TGCAGTGCTAGAAGGGAGGCGAGCAATCAGCCCCAGCATTTT. It specifies CSARREASNQPQHF.

This clonotype has just a few counts. The V call is TRBV2, the J call TRBJ1-5; D remains unclear. V dropped 1 base and J dropped 6 bases, with 10 bases sitting between them. Germline CDR1 reads SNHLY; CDR2 reads FYNNEI. This CDR3 spans 14 amino acids. The CDR3 loop reads CASSEGPPGQPQHF. In DNA form, the CDR3 reads TGTGCCAGCAGTGAAGGACCACCGGGTCAGCCCCAGCATTTT. The full variable domain, its missing parts supplied by reference TRBV2 and TRBJ1-5, is EPEVTQTPSHQVTQMGQEVILRCVPISNHLYFYWYRQILGQKVEFLVSFYNNEISEKSEIFDDQFSVERPDGSNFTLKIRSTKLEDSAMYFCASSEGPPGQPQHFGDGTRLSIL.

The V and J genes are TRBV7-3 and TRBJ1-1; no firm D call. This CDR3 has 13 residues. Deletions cut 5 bases from V and 4 bases from J, with 11 bases between. The germline V gene has CDR1 SGHTA and CDR2 FQGTGA. DNA of the CDR3: TGTGCCAGCAGCGCGGTCCCCAGCACTGAAGCTTTCTTT. This codes for CASSAVPSTEAFF.

This chain links TRBV14 with TRBJ2-6; D call uncertain. The CDR3 covers 17 residues. The V gene lost 0 bases and the J gene lost 0 bases, with 9 bases spanning the gap. The V gene's germline CDR1 is SGHDN and CDR2 FVKESK. CDR3 residues: CASSQDPSSSGANVLTF. DNA of the CDR3: TGTGCCAGCAGCCAAGACCCTTCCTCCTCTGGGGCCAACGTCCTGACTTTC.

The chain uses TRBV6-5 and TRBJ1-3, with D perhaps TRBD1 (5 bases). V lost 6 bases to trimming and J lost 0 bases, with 15 bases between them. There are 16 residues in the CDR3. Per germline, CDR1 MNHEY and CDR2 SVGAGI. The CDR3 coding sequence is TGTGCCAGCAGCCACGGGGGGGTGAGCTCTGGAAACACCATATATTTT. This codes for CASSHGGVSSGNTIYF.

The rearrangement links TRBV6-2 or TRBV6-3 to TRBJ1-1; D is possibly TRBD1 (5 bases). Germline V gives CDR1 MNHEY, CDR2 SVGEGT. The CDR3 is 14 amino acids. Between the trimmed V and J ends, which lost 5 bases and 4 bases, there was a span of 14 bases. Here the CDR3 reads CASSPPRGSTEAFF. As DNA, the CDR3 is TGTGCCAGCAGTCCCCCCCGGGGGAGCACTGAAGCTTTCTTT.

J is TRBJ1-1 and V is TRBV12-3 or TRBV12-4; unclear D gene. The CDR3 extends over 13 amino acids. V lost 3 bases and J 6 bases, leaving 11 bases between the germline ends. This chain's CDR3 is CASSLSARSEAFF. The CDR3 coding sequence is TGTGCCAGCAGTTTGAGTGCCCGATCTGAAGCTTTCTTT.

The genes are TRBV7-8 and TRBJ2-1, with unresolved D. Germline lookup yields CDR1 SGHVS and CDR2 FQNEAQ. V was cut by 0 bases and J by 0 bases, with 9 bases left in between. The CDR3 spans 16 residues. CDR3 sequence reads: CASSLAFSSSYNEQFF. Written as DNA, the CDR3 is TGTGCCAGCAGCTTAGCGTTTAGTAGCTCCTACAATGAGCAGTTCTTC.

The rearrangement uses TRBV19 and TRBJ2-1, with D perhaps TRBD2 (5 bases). CDR1 is LNHDA, CDR2 SQIVND, per germline (reference sequence). V shed 6 bases and J shed 7 bases, with 10 bases lying between them. CDR3 length: 12 residues. This CDR3 is CASRGDENEQFF. The CDR3 bases are TGTGCCAGTAGGGGAGATGAAAATGAGCAGTTCTTC.

This clonotype appeared a few times. The rearrangement links TRBV5-1 to TRBJ2-4, with D possibly TRBD1 on 7 matching bases. The germline V and J ends were trimmed by 0 bases and 6 bases, with 10 bases remaining between them. CDR1 and CDR2 (germline): SGHRS, YFSETQ. The CDR3 has 14 residues. In nucleotides, the CDR3 is TGCGCCAGCAGCTTGGGCCAGGGGGGAAACATTCAGTACTTC. Residues: CASSLGQGGNIQYF.

This clonotype was detected only a few times. This chain joins TRBV7-9 and TRBJ2-3; tentatively, D is TRBD1 or TRBD2 (5 bases each). V dropped 5 bases and J dropped 4 bases, with 16 bases sitting between them. Germline CDR1 SEHNR, CDR2 FQNEAQ (reference sequence). The CDR3 loop spans 15 amino acids. CDR3 DNA sequence: TGTGCCAGCAGCACCGGGACGGGCTTGGCAGATACGCAGTATTTT. Its protein is CASSTGTGLADTQYF.

This chain joins TRBV4-1 and TRBJ2-2; TRBD1 agrees at 8 bases. V shed 1 base, J shed 6 bases, and the junction held 4 bases outside the gene matches. Germline V CDR1 and CDR2: MGHRA, YSYEKL. The CDR3 runs 15 residues. The CDR3 loop is CASSQGGQAAGELFF. In DNA form, the CDR3 reads TGCGCCAGCAGCCAAGGGGGACAGGCGGCCGGGGAGCTGTTTTTT.

This clonotype was seen a handful of times. The V gene is TRBV12-3 or TRBV12-4, the J gene TRBJ1-2; a possible D gene is TRBD1 (5 bases). V lost 7 bases to trimming and J lost 4 bases, with 25 bases between them. The CDR3 covers 17 residues. Here the CDR3 reads CASTPMLGTEEPYGYTF. For the CDR3, the DNA is TGTGCCAGCACCCCAATGCTAGGGACTGAGGAACCCTATGGCTACACCTTC.

This clonotype was counted a few times. The genes are TRBV5-1 and TRBJ2-2; no reliable D call. Germline CDR1 reads SGHRS; CDR2 reads YFSETQ. V gave up 4 bases and J gave up 0 bases, with 10 bases separating them. The length of the CDR3 is 15 residues. The CDR3, as DNA: TGCGCCAGCAGCGATGGACGAGCGAACACCGGGGAGCTGTTTTTT. It encodes CASSDGRANTGELFF.